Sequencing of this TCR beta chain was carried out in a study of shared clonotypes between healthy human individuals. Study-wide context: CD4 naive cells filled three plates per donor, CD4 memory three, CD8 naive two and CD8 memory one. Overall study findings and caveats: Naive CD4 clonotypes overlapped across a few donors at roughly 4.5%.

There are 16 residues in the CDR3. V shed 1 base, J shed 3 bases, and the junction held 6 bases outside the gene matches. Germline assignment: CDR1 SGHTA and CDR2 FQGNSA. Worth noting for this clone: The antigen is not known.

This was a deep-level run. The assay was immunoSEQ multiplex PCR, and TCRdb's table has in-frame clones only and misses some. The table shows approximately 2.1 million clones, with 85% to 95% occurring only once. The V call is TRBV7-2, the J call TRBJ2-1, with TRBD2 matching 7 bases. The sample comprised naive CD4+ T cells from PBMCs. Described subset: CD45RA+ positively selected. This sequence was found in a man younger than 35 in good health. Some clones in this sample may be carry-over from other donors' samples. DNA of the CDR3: TGTGCCAGCAGCTTAGTAGGCCTAGCGGACTACAATGAGCAGTTCTTC. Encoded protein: CASSLVGLADYNEQFF.